This note documents a single T cell receptor (beta chain) sequence. Its recognized antigen is unknown. It has no much larger one-base neighbor in the sample; base qualities were not kept. This specimen belongs to a study of blood T cell repertoires in COVID-19 (TCRdb year 2020). In terms of the full investigation: The collaborator samples originated in the United States, Italy and Spain and spanned the acute and convalescent phases of COVID-19. Samples came from the ongoing ImmuneRACE study (first 160 participants) plus 1,254 subjects from 6 global collaborators. Deeply sampled blood TCRbeta repertoires from subjects exposed to, actively infected with, or recovered from COVID-19 were included in the dataset. The material from the prospective study consisted of cDNA or gDNA derived from T cells, B-cell-depleted T cells, or PBMCs. The repertoires were released in a freely available public database meant as a resource for research on the immune response to SARS-CoV-2. Where available, HLA class I and class II types were taken from metadata supplied by the sample provider and were not determined by assay-based typing. The sample metadata nearly always contained a de-identified subject ID, COVID-19 status, age in years and sex. The research as a whole found: Clinical and demographic metadata were provided uncurated, with the amount varying by source and participant.

V is cut by 4 bases and J by 4 bases, and the space between the germline ends is 10 bases. The CDR3 has 13 amino acids, counting the end cysteine and phenylalanine. This entry keeps only the CDR3 DNA: 39 bases, framed from base 1. Based on the germline V gene, the CDR1 and CDR2 sequences are SGHTA and FQGNSA. Participants in the prospective study were enrolled through a virtual design, were aged roughly 18 to 100 years, and lived in roughly 26 United States geographic areas. In the prospective study, cohorts were assigned on the basis of participant-reported clinical history obtained from a screening survey and a study questionnaire. Recovered participants in ImmuneRACE Cohort 3 were defined by two consecutive negative NP/OP PCR tests, clearance by a healthcare professional, or resolution of symptoms. Mobile phlebotomists in the prospective study collected whole blood, serum and a nasopharyngeal or oropharyngeal swab from every participant. Additional blood draws and questionnaires over an approximately two-month period could optionally be provided by prospective study participants. Before DNA extraction, prospective study blood samples were shipped either frozen or at room temperature.

TCRbeta CDR3 regions were amplified from genomic DNA using the immunoSEQ Assay, a bias-controlled multiplex PCR. Per the source publication's procedure: Nucleated cell counts per sample were estimated from amplification of reference gene primers within the assay. Sequence reads were collapsed and filtered to measure the absolute abundance of every unique TCRbeta CDR3 rearrangement. Productive Simpson clonality was computed per sample as the square root of Simpson's diversity index over productive rearrangements. Held by TCRdb, this immuneACCESS table contains in-frame sequences only and omits some clones. Under half of the omission traces to an unresolved V gene where checked; the cause of the rest is unknown. V and J calls and clone size are given by that table; D and trimming were obtained from the DNA. This sample has under 300,000 clones in its table, and more than 80% of those were observed once. The biggest ten clones account for 2% to 3% of the sample.

The sequence joins TRBV7-2 to TRBJ1-2; D gene: possibly TRBD1, on 5 matching bases. The receptor was isolated from a woman younger than 30 who had recovered from COVID-19. Material: PBMCs or T cells enriched from blood (not recorded which). The nucleotides are TGTGCCAGCAGCTCGGGACTGGCCTATGGCTACACCTTC. This sequence encodes CASSSGLAYGYTF.